Listed below are T cell receptor beta chains from one sample, sequenced in a study of T cells in Graves' hyperthyroidism and ophthalmopathy. TCRdb reanalysed the multiplex PCR reads using MiXCR and keeps one entry per CDR3 protein. The sample shows some 500,000 distinct CDR3 sequences, roughly a quarter of them seen only once. Sequencing was carried out using blood. The receptors derive from a woman in her twenties or thirties with Graves' ophthalmopathy. The CDR3 runs from the conserved cysteine through the conserved F or W. The D gene is left open where the match is weak. Part of the rows lack a size; the others show once, few, many or a class for expanded clones.

DNA,CDR3,D,V,size,J
TGTGCCAGCAGCGGCGACAGGGAAGGGACAGATACGCAGTATTTT,CASSGDREGTDTQYF,TRBD1,TRBV7-8,many,TRBJ2-3
TGCGCCAGCAGCGACGACTCAGCCACCTACGAGCAGTACTTC,CASSDDSATYEQYF,NA,TRBV5-1,many,TRBJ2-7
TGTGCCAGTAGTATTTTGTTGAACACTGAAGCTTTCTTT,CASSILLNTEAFF,NA,TRBV19,many,TRBJ1-1
TGTGCCAGCAGTCCAAATCAGGGTAGCGGGGAGACCCAGTACTTC,CASSPNQGSGETQYF,TRBD2,TRBV7-8,many,TRBJ2-5
TGTGCCAGCAGTTTATCGAACAGGGCCCCCTACGAGCAGTACTTC,CASSLSNRAPYEQYF,NA,TRBV27,NA,TRBJ2-7
TGTGCCACCTCCGGGACACCTGGAAACACCATATATTTT,CATSGTPGNTIYF,NA,TRBV19,few,TRBJ1-3
TGTGCCAGCAGTTCCACAGGGGTGAGGACTGAAGCTTTCTTT,CASSSTGVRTEAFF,TRBD1,TRBV7-3,many,TRBJ1-1
TGTGCCAGCAGTTTGCCCGGGACAGGAGGTCAGCCCCAGCATTTT,CASSLPGTGGQPQHF,TRBD1,TRBV28,NA,TRBJ1-5
TGCGCCAGCAGCTTCCAGACGGGAAACACTGAAGCTTTCTTT,CASSFQTGNTEAFF,NA,TRBV5-1,few,TRBJ1-1
TGTGCCAGCAGCTACCCCGAGGGCAGAATCTACGAGCAGTACTTC,CASSYPEGRIYEQYF,NA,TRBV11-2,few,TRBJ2-7
TGTGCCAGCAGAGGTGCAGTGATACACACTGAAGCTTTCTTT,CASRGAVIHTEAFF,NA,TRBV12-3/TRBV12-4,few,TRBJ1-1
TGTGCCAGCAGTCCACATGGGGCAGTGGGGTACGAGCAGTACTTC,CASSPHGAVGYEQYF,NA,TRBV28,NA,TRBJ2-7
TGTGCCAGCAGCTTCGGGCGGTACACTGAAGCTTTCTTT,CASSFGRYTEAFF,NA,TRBV11-1,many,TRBJ1-1
TGTGCCAGCAGTTACAGAAGTACTGGGGCCAACGTCCTGACTTTC,CASSYRSTGANVLTF,NA,TRBV6-5,NA,TRBJ2-6
TGCGCCAGCAGCTCCCGACAGGGGGAAATATCCTACGAGCAGTACTTC,CASSSRQGEISYEQYF,TRBD1,TRBV5-1,NA,TRBJ2-7
TGCAGTGGTGCGGGATTATACTACGAGCAGTACTTC,CSGAGLYYEQYF,NA,TRBV20-1,many,TRBJ2-7
TGTGCCAGCAGTCCGCCAGGGATGGGGCAGCCCCAGCATTTT,CASSPPGMGQPQHF,NA,TRBV28,few,TRBJ1-5
TGTGCCAGCAGCTTAGAGTGGGCAGATGGCTACACCTTC,CASSLEWADGYTF,NA,TRBV7-2,many,TRBJ1-2
TGCGCCAGCAGCCCTAAGGGTTTCCCAGAGACCCAGTACTTC,CASSPKGFPETQYF,NA,TRBV4-3,many,TRBJ2-5
TGTGCCAGCTCACGGGATCGGACAGGGGCGACTGAAGCTTTCTTT,CASSRDRTGATEAFF,TRBD1,TRBV18,NA,TRBJ1-1
TGTGCCAGCAAGGGGCCTGGAAACACCATATATTTT,CASKGPGNTIYF,NA,TRBV28,many,TRBJ1-3
TGTGCCAGCAGTTACGGACGCCATAACTACGAGCAGTACTTC,CASSYGRHNYEQYF,NA,TRBV6-2/TRBV6-3,many,TRBJ2-7
TGCAGCGTTGAAGGGGGACGGGACTATGGCTACACCTTC,CSVEGGRDYGYTF,NA,TRBV29-1,once,TRBJ1-2
TGCAGCGTTGACCTAGCGGGAGGGCCAGAGACCCAGTACTTC,CSVDLAGGPETQYF,TRBD2,TRBV29-1,few,TRBJ2-5
TGTGCCAGCAGTTTGGAGACCTCTGGAAACACCATATATTTT,CASSLETSGNTIYF,NA,TRBV12-3/TRBV12-4,many,TRBJ1-3
TGTGCCAGCAGTCACAGGATTCCCGGTATGAACACTGAAGCTTTCTTT,CASSHRIPGMNTEAFF,NA,TRBV12-3/TRBV12-4,NA,TRBJ1-1
TGTGCCAGCAGAAGAGGGGTATCGACTGAAGCTTTCTTT,CASRRGVSTEAFF,NA,TRBV6-1,many,TRBJ1-1
TGCGCCAGCGGGCTAGTCATCACCGGGGAGCTGTTTTTT,CASGLVITGELFF,NA,TRBV10-2,many,TRBJ2-2
TGTGCCAGCAGTGAAGCCTGGGGTGCGGGGAGACACCCTTCCCAGCATTTT,CASSEAWGAGRHPSQHF,NA,TRBV6-1,many,TRBJ1-5
TGCGCCAGCAGTGAGTCGCTCATCCTTCGGGAGGACGAGCAGTACTTC,CASSESLILREDEQYF,TRBD2,TRBV10-1,few,TRBJ2-7
TGCGCCAGCAGCCAAGCGCAGGGAGGTGTGGAGACCCAGTACTTC,CASSQAQGGVETQYF,NA,TRBV4-1,NA,TRBJ2-5
TGCAGCGTTGAGGGGCAGGGGCCTAACACCGGGGAGCTGTTTTTT,CSVEGQGPNTGELFF,NA,TRBV29-1,many,TRBJ2-2
TGTGCCATCACGGCAGAGAACACCTATGGCTACACCTTC,CAITAENTYGYTF,NA,TRBV10-3,many,TRBJ1-2
TGTGCCAGTAGTATAGCCCTGGGGCACCCGGGCCCCTATGGCTACACCTTC,CASSIALGHPGPYGYTF,NA,TRBV19,NA,TRBJ1-2
TGCGCCAGCAGCCACCCGGGACTAAAGGAGACCCAGTACTTC,CASSHPGLKETQYF,TRBD2,TRBV4-1,many,TRBJ2-5
TGCAGCGTGGGCCGGGACGGAAACTACGAGCAGTACTTC,CSVGRDGNYEQYF,NA,TRBV29-1,many,TRBJ2-7
TGTGCCAGCAGCTTGCGACCAAACACTGAAGCTTTCTTT,CASSLRPNTEAFF,NA,TRBV7-3,many,TRBJ1-1
TGTGCCAGCGGTTACTCGTTGGGGGCTGAGAGCACTGAAGCTTTCTTT,CASGYSLGAESTEAFF,NA,TRBV11-2,NA,TRBJ1-1
TGTGCCAGTAGCCCCTATGGACAGCTCCAGCATTTT,CASSPYGQLQHF,NA,TRBV19,many,TRBJ1-5
TGTGCCACCAGCAAAACAGGGGTCACTGAAGCTTTCTTC,CATSKTGVTEAFF,TRBD1,TRBV15,NA,TRBJ1-1
TGTGCCAGCAGTGAATGGGGAAGGGCGCATCAGCCCCAGCATTTT,CASSEWGRAHQPQHF,NA,TRBV6-1,few,TRBJ1-5
TGTGCCAGCAATAGTGAGGGGTTTGCTGAAGCTTTCTTT,CASNSEGFAEAFF,NA,TRBV6-1,NA,TRBJ1-1
TGTGCCAGCAGCCACGGGATAGCGACAACCTACGAGCAGTACTTC,CASSHGIATTYEQYF,NA,TRBV7-8,few,TRBJ2-7
TGTGCCAGCAGCCGGGACAGGGGAACCACTGAAGCTTTCTTT,CASSRDRGTTEAFF,TRBD1,TRBV12-3/TRBV12-4,NA,TRBJ1-1
TGTGCCAGCAGCTTATCGAGAGCGGGGCAGAACACCGGGGAGCTGTTTTTT,CASSLSRAGQNTGELFF,TRBD2,TRBV11-1,many,TRBJ2-2
TGTGCCAGCAGCTTAGGAGGTGTCACGATCCCAGAGACCCAGTACTTC,CASSLGGVTIPETQYF,NA,TRBV7-2,many,TRBJ2-5
TGTGCCAGCGGCGGGACCCATTCGGGTGGCTACACCTTC,CASGGTHSGGYTF,NA,TRBV7-9,few,TRBJ1-2
TGTGCCATCAGCCACATTGATCAGCCCCAGCATTTT,CAISHIDQPQHF,NA,TRBV10-3,NA,TRBJ1-5
TGTGCCTGTCGGGGACCCAACACCGGGGAGCTGTTTTTT,CACRGPNTGELFF,NA,TRBV30,few,TRBJ2-2
TGTGCCAGCAGTGGTTCGACAGGGGTCTACACTGAAGCTTTCTTT,CASSGSTGVYTEAFF,TRBD1,TRBV6-1,NA,TRBJ1-1
TGTGCCAGCAGGACAGGCTCTGGAAACACCATATATTTT,CASRTGSGNTIYF,NA,TRBV6-1,many,TRBJ1-3
TGTGCTAGTGGTACAGGGTTTGAAGCTTTCTTT,CASGTGFEAFF,NA,TRBV12-5,many,TRBJ1-1
TGTGCCTGCTATTATAGGGTAGGCACAGATACGCAGTATTTT,CACYYRVGTDTQYF,NA,TRBV30,NA,TRBJ2-3
TGTGCCAGCACCAACACTTACGAGCAGTACTTC,CASTNTYEQYF,NA,TRBV6-5,many,TRBJ2-7
TGTGCCAGCAAGGGCGGCCCCGGCTACACCTTC,CASKGGPGYTF,NA,TRBV2,NA,TRBJ1-2
TGCAGTGCTACTCGGGACAGTTGGAACGAGCAGTACTTC,CSATRDSWNEQYF,TRBD1,TRBV20-1,few,TRBJ2-7
TGTGCCAGCAGCTTGTCGAGGCGGGTTCCCAAAAACATTCAGTACTTC,CASSLSRRVPKNIQYF,NA,TRBV5-6,few,TRBJ2-4